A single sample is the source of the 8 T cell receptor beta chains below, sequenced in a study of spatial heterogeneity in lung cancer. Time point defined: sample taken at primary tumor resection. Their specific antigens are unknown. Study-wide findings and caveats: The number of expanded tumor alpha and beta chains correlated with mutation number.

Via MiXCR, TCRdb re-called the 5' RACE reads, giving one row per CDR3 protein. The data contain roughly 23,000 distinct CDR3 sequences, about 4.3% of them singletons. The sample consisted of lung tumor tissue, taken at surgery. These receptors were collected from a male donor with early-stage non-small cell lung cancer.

The CDR3 spells CASSGFGDTQYF. In nucleotides, the CDR3 is TGTGCCAGCAGTGGTTTCGGAGATACGCAGTATTTT. The V call is TRBV6-2 or TRBV6-3, the J call TRBJ2-3; no firm D call. The CDR3 is made up of 12 amino acids. V shed 5 bases and J shed 5 bases, with 8 bases lying between them. Germline V gene sequence: CDR1 MNHEY, CDR2 SVGEGT.

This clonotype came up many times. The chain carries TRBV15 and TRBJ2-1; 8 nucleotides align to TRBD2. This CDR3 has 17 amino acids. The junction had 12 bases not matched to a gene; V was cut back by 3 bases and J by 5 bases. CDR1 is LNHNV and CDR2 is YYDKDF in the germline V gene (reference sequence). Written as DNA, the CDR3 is TGTGCCACCAGCAGCCCAACCGGGGGGGCGCGCCACAATGAGCAGTTCTTC. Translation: CATSSPTGGARHNEQFF.

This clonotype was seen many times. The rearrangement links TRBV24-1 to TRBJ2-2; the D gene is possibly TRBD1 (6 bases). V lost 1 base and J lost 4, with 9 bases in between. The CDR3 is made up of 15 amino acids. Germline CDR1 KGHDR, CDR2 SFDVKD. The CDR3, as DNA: TGTGCCACCAGTGATTTCCCCAGGGGCACCGGGGAGCTGTTTTTT. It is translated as CATSDFPRGTGELFF.

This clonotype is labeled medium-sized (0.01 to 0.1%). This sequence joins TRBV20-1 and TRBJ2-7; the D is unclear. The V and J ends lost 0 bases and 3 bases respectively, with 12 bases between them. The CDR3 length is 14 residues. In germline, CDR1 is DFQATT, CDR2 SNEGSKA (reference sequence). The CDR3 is CSARDRRPFYEQYF. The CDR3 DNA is TGCAGTGCTAGAGATCGTAGGCCATTCTACGAGCAGTACTTC.

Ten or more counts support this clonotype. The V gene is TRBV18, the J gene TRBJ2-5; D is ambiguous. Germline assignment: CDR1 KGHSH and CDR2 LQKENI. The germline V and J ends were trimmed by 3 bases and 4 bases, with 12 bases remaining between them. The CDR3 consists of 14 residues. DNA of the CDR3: TGTGCCAGCTCACCGAGTGGAGATCCAGAGACCCAGTACTTC. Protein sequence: CASSPSGDPETQYF.

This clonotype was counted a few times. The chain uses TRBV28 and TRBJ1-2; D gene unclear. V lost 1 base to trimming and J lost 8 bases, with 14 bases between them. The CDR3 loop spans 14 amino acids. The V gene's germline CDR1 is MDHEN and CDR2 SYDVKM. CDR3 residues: CASSLLVGRRGYTF. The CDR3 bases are TGTGCCAGCAGTTTATTGGTGGGGAGAAGGGGCTACACCTTC.

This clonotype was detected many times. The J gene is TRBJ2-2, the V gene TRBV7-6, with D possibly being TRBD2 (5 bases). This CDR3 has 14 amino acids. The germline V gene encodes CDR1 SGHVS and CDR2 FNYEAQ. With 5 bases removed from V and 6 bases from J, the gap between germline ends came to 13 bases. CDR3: CASSPSSIPGELFF. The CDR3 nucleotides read TGTGCCAGCAGCCCCTCTAGCATACCCGGGGAGCTGTTTTTT.

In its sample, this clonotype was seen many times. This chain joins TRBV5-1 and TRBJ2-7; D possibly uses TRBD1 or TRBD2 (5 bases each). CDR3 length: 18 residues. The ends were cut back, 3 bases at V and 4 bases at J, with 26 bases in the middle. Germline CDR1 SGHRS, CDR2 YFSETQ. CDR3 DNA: TGCGCCAGCAGCTCGGGAACGCGGGCCTCCGGGACGAGATACGAGCAGTACTTC. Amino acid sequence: CASSSGTRASGTRYEQYF.